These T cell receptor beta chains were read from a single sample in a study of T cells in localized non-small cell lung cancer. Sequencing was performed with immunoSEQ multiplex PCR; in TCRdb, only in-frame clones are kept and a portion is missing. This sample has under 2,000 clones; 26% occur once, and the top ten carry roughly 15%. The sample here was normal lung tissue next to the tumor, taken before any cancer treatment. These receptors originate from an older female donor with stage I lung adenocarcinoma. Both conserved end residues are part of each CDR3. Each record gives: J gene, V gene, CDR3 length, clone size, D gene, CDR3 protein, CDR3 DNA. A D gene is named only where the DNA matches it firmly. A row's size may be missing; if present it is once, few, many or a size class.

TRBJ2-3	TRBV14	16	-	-	CASSLSRVPIADTQYF	TGTGCCAGCAGCCTATCCCGGGTTCCCATCGCAGATACGCAGTATTTT
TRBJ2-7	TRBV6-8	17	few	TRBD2	CASTIQTLAGASYEQYF	TGTGCCAGCACGATTCAGACCCTAGCGGGGGCCTCCTACGAGCAGTACTTC
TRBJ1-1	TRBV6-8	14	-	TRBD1	CASTLRDRGSEAFF	TGTGCCAGCACCCTAAGGGACAGGGGCTCTGAAGCTTTCTTT
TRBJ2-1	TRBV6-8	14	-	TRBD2	CASNDRTSGNEQFF	TGTGCCAGCAACGACAGGACTAGCGGGAATGAGCAGTTCTTC
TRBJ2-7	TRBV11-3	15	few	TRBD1	CASSFGTGGAYEQYF	TGTGCCAGCAGCTTTGGAACAGGGGGCGCGTACGAGCAGTACTTC
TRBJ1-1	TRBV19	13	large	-	CASSINSNTEAFF	TGTGCCAGTAGTATTAACAGTAACACTGAAGCTTTCTTT
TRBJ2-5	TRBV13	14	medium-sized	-	CASSLGDREETQYF	TGTGCCAGCAGCTTAGGGGACAGAGAAGAGACCCAGTACTTC
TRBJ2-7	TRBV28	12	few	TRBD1	CASRTGSYEQYF	TGTGCCAGCAGGACAGGGTCCTACGAGCAGTACTTC
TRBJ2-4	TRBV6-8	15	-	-	CASSYNTGVKNIQYF	TGTGCCAGCAGTTACAATACAGGAGTCAAAAACATTCAGTACTTC
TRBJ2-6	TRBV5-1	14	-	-	CASSSGLGANVLTF	TGCGCCAGCAGCTCAGGTTTGGGGGCCAACGTCCTGACTTTC
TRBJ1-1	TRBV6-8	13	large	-	CASSYIGQHEAFF	TGTGCCAGCAGTTACATAGGGCAGCATGAAGCTTTCTTT
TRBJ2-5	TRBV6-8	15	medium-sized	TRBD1	CASSYGTELKETQYF	TGTGCCAGCAGTTACGGGACAGAGCTTAAAGAGACCCAGTACTTC
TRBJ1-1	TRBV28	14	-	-	CASSQGNMNTEAFF	TGTGCCAGCAGTCAGGGTAACATGAACACTGAAGCTTTCTTT
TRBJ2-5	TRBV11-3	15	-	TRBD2	CASSLGTSGGETQYF	TGTGCCAGCAGCTTAGGGACTAGCGGAGGAGAGACCCAGTACTTC
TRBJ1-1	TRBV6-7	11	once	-	CASTKNTEAFF	TGTGCCAGCACGAAGAACACTGAAGCTTTCTTT
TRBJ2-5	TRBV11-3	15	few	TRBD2	CASSLSSGNQETQYF	TGTGCCAGCAGCTTATCTAGCGGGAACCAAGAGACCCAGTACTTC
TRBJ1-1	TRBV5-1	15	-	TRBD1	CASSLQGAQNTEAFF	TGCGCCAGCAGCTTACAGGGGGCCCAGAACACTGAAGCTTTCTTT
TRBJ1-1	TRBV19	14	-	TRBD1	CASSETGVNTEAFF	TGTGCCAGTAGTGAAACAGGGGTGAACACTGAAGCTTTCTTT
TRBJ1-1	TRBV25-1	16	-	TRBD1	CASSDWTGGLNTEAFF	TGTGCCAGCAGTGACTGGACAGGGGGCTTGAACACTGAAGCTTTCTTT
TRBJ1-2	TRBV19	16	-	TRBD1	CASSLAGQGANYGYTF	TGTGCCAGTAGTCTCGCGGGACAGGGGGCTAACTATGGCTACACCTTC
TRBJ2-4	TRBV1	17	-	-	CASSQDSGSGAKNIQYF	TGCGCCAGCAGCCAAGATTCGGGGTCGGGAGCCAAAAACATTCAGTACTTC
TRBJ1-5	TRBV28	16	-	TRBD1	CASSIRQGSSNQPQHF	TGTGCCAGCAGTATCAGACAGGGGTCTAGCAATCAGCCCCAGCATTTT
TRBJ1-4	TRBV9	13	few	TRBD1	CASAGQTNEKLFF	TGTGCCAGCGCGGGACAGACCAATGAAAAACTGTTTTTT
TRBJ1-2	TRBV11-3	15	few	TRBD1	CASSQSKGAFIGYTF	TGTGCCAGCAGCCAAAGTAAGGGGGCGTTCATCGGCTACACCTTC
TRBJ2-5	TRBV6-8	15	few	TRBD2	CASRIGTSGAGTQYF	TGTGCCAGCAGGATCGGGACTAGCGGAGCAGGGACCCAGTACTTC
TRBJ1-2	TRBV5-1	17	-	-	CASSLRSTTLTNYGYTF	TGCGCCAGCAGCTTGAGGAGTACCACCCTTACTAACTATGGCTACACCTTC
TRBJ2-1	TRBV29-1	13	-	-	CSVWSNSYNEQFF	TGCAGCGTTTGGTCCAACTCCTACAATGAGCAGTTCTTC
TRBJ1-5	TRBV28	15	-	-	CASSPGVHSNQPQHF	TGTGCCAGCAGCCCGGGGGTACATAGCAATCAGCCCCAGCATTTT
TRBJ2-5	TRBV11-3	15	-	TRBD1	CASSWGQTGGETQYF	TGTGCCAGCAGCTGGGGCCAGACAGGGGGAGAGACCCAGTACTTC
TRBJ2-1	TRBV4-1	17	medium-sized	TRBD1	CASSQTPGQGYYNEQFF	TGCGCCAGCAGCCAAACACCGGGACAGGGATACTACAATGAGCAGTTCTTC
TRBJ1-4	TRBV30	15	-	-	CAWSRSDLLNEKLFF	TGTGCCTGGAGTAGATCGGACTTACTTAATGAAAAACTGTTTTTT
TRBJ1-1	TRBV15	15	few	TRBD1	CATSWPGQGWTEAFF	TGTGCCACCAGCTGGCCGGGACAGGGCTGGACTGAAGCTTTCTTT
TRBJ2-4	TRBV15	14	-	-	CATSLEGTKNIQYF	TGTGCCACCAGCCTCGAGGGGACAAAAAACATTCAGTACTTC
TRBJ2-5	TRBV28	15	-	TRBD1	CASSRGTGQRETQYF	TGTGCCAGCAGCCGAGGGACAGGTCAGAGAGAGACCCAGTACTTC
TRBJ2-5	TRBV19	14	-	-	CASSIGGAQETQYF	TGTGCCAGTAGTATTGGGGGGGCCCAAGAGACCCAGTACTTC
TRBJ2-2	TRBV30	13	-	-	CAWSGTRTGELFF	TGTGCCTGGAGCGGGACTCGGACCGGGGAGCTGTTTTTT
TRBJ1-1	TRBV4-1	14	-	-	CASSQEAGRRGAFF	TGCGCCAGCAGCCAAGAAGCGGGGCGGAGAGGAGCTTTCTTT
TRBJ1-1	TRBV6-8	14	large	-	CASSYGQSNTEAFF	TGTGCCAGCAGTTACGGACAGTCGAACACTGAAGCTTTCTTT
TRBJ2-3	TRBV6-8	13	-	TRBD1	CATVGQLTDTQYF	TGTGCCACCGTGGGACAGCTCACAGATACGCAGTATTTT
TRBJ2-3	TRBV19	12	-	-	CASSPGVDTQYF	TGTGCCAGTAGTCCGGGGGTAGATACGCAGTATTTT
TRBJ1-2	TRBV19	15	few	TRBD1	CASRAQGNPNYGYTF	TGTGCCAGTAGAGCACAGGGGAACCCTAACTATGGCTACACCTTC
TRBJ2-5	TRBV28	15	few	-	CASSLLGTIEETQYF	TGTGCCAGCAGTTTACTTGGGACCATCGAAGAGACCCAGTACTTC
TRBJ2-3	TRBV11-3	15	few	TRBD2	CASAQPAGEGDTQYF	TGTGCCAGCGCTCAGCCGGCGGGAGAGGGGGATACGCAGTATTTT
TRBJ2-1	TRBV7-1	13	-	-	CASSFELANEQFF	TGTGCCAGCAGCTTTGAACTAGCCAATGAGCAGTTCTTC
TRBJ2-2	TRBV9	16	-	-	CASSPQGLKNTGELFF	TGTGCCAGCAGCCCACAGGGACTCAAGAACACCGGGGAGCTGTTTTTT
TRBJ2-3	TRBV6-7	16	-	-	CASSYYHSSSTDTQYF	TGTGCCAGCAGTTACTACCACAGTTCTAGCACAGATACGCAGTATTTT
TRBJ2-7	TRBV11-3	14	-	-	CASSLGDGFYEQYF	TGTGCCAGCAGCTTAGGAGACGGATTCTACGAGCAGTACTTC
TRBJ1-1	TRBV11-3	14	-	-	CASSFGGFGTEAFF	TGTGCCAGCAGCTTTGGGGGTTTCGGCACTGAAGCTTTCTTT
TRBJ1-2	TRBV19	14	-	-	CASSSTGKPYGYTF	TGTGCCAGTAGTTCCACAGGGAAACCCTATGGCTACACCTTC
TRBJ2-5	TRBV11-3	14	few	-	CASSLLGSQETQYF	TGTGCCAGCAGCTTACTCGGCAGCCAAGAGACCCAGTACTTC
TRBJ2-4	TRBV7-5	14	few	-	CASSLAGPKNIQYF	TGTGCCAGCAGCTTGGCGGGACCCAAAAACATTCAGTACTTC
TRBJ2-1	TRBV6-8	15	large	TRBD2	CASSILAGEDNEQFF	TGTGCCAGCAGTATCCTAGCGGGAGAAGACAATGAGCAGTTCTTC
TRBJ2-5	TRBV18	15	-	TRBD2	CASSPPSGLGETQYF	TGTGCCAGCTCACCACCATCGGGACTAGGGGAGACCCAGTACTTC
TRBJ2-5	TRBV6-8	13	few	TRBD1	CASTTGGLESQYF	TGTGCCAGCACCACAGGGGGCCTAGAGAGCCAGTACTTC
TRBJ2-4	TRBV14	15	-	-	CASSQSRLAKNIQYF	TGTGCCAGCAGCCAGTCGCGGCTAGCCAAAAACATTCAGTACTTC
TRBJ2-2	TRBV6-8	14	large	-	CASKDSGATGELFF	TGTGCCAGCAAGGACAGTGGAGCCACCGGGGAGCTGTTTTTT
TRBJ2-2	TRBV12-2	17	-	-	CATVISPGTKNTGELFF	TGTGCCACCGTGATTTCCCCCGGGACTAAGAACACCGGGGAGCTGTTTTTT
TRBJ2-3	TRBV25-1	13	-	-	CASSWPSTDTQYF	TGTGCCAGCAGTTGGCCCAGCACAGATACGCAGTATTTT
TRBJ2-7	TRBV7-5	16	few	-	CASSPNVAAISYEQYF	TGTGCCAGCAGCCCGAATGTGGCAGCCATCTCCTACGAGCAGTACTTC